A single sample gave rise to the 27 T cell receptor beta chains below, sequenced in a study of regulatory T cells in long-lasting Graves disease. Relying on iRepertoire HTBI primers and Arm-PCR of CDR3 regions, the team built TCR beta libraries. TCRdb independently ran MiXCR on the multiplex PCR reads; one entry per CDR3 protein. Here the sample spans some 470,000 distinct CDR3 sequences, around a fifth being singletons. Time point given: persistent/refractory GD, antithyroid drugs over 5 years with positive TRAb. RNA extracted from PBMCs served as the sequencing template. Sequenced material: peripheral blood mononuclear cells (PBMCs), taken when the disease was refractory, from a patient treated with antithyroid drugs. All receptors derive from a female donor with Graves disease.

In this sample, this clonotype turned up many times. The genes are TRBV19 and TRBJ1-5; maybe TRBD1 (6 bases). The CDR3 covers 15 residues. Deletions cut 1 base from V and 3 bases from J, with 10 bases between. Germline loops: CDR1 LNHDA, CDR2 SQIVND (reference sequence). The CDR3 DNA reads TGTGCCAGTAGTATAGCGGGGGGCCCCAATCAGCCCCAGCATTTT. Its protein product is CASSIAGGPNQPQHF. Complete variable domain (other parts from reference TRBV19 and TRBJ1-5): DGGITQSPKYLFRKEGQNVTLSCEQNLNHDAMYWYRQDPGQGLRLIYYSQIVNDFQKGDIAEGYSVSREKKESFPLTVTSAQKNPTAFYLCASSIAGGPNQPQHFGDGTRLSIL.

The chain uses TRBV10-1 and TRBJ1-1; perhaps TRBD1 as D (5 bases). The CDR3 contains 13 residues. Trimming took off 5 bases at V and 3 bases at J, with 10 bases between the two ends. CDR1 and CDR2 (germline): WNHNN, SYGVQD (reference sequence). As DNA, the CDR3 is TGCGCCAGCAGTAGGGACCCGGACACTGAAGCTTTCTTT. Translation: CASSRDPDTEAFF.

The V and J genes are TRBV19 and TRBJ1-1; D not certain. The CDR3 is 19 residues long. Trimming took 0 bases from V and 1 from J, leaving 21 bases between them. In germline, CDR1 is LNHDA, CDR2 SQIVND (reference sequence). The CDR3 loop is CASSIEVGGSLRENTEAFF. The DNA for the CDR3 is TGTGCCAGTAGTATAGAAGTCGGAGGGTCCCTTCGGGAGAACACTGAAGCTTTCTTT.

In its sample, this clonotype was seen a few times. J is TRBJ2-2 and V is TRBV20-1; D is uncertain. The CDR3 runs to 17 residues. Trimming pared 0 bases from V and 0 bases from J, leaving 14 bases between. Germline V lookup: CDR1 DFQATT, CDR2 SNEGSKA (reference sequence). The CDR3 DNA sequence: TGCAGTGCTAGAGATCCATCCGAAAGGGCGAACACCGGGGAGCTGTTTTTT. It translates to CSARDPSERANTGELFF.

The V call is TRBV7-6, the J call TRBJ2-3; weak D call: TRBD2 (5 bases). CDR3 size: 16 residues. The V end lost 1 base, the J end lost 0 bases, and 11 bases lay between the germline ends. Germline V gives CDR1 SGHVS, CDR2 FNYEAQ. As DNA, the CDR3 is TGTGCCAGCAGCTTAGTGATCGGGATTAGCACAGATACGCAGTATTTT. Its protein product is CASSLVIGISTDTQYF.

This clonotype was detected ten times or more. V gene TRBV28 combines with J gene TRBJ2-6; the match to TRBD1 covers 7 bases. Germline V gene data show CDR1 as MDHEN and CDR2 as SYDVKM. This CDR3 is 17 amino acids long. The junction had 7 bases not matched to a gene; V was cut back by 5 bases and J by 0 bases. CDR3 residues: CASSPGGSLSGANVLTF. For the CDR3, the DNA is TGTGCCAGCAGTCCAGGGGGATCCCTCTCTGGGGCCAACGTCCTGACTTTC.

This clonotype was picked up a small number of times. The chain links TRBV5-1 to TRBJ1-2, with 7 positions matching TRBD1. After removal of 0 bases from V and 1 base from J, the junction contained 6 bases not matched to a gene. Germline values: CDR1 SGHRS, CDR2 YFSETQ. This CDR3 has 16 amino acids. CDR3 DNA sequence: TGCGCCAGCAGCTTGGGGAGGGACAGACTTAACTATGGCTACACCTTC. Translated, it gives CASSLGRDRLNYGYTF.

This clonotype was seen ten or more times. This rearrangement joins TRBV12-3 or TRBV12-4 to TRBJ2-2, with 7 bases matching TRBD1. The CDR3 runs to 18 residues. With 3 bases clipped from V and 6 bases from J, the junction kept 16 bases outside the gene matches. CDR3 in DNA: TGTGCCAGCAGTTTCTCACAGGGGATAGCGTTTCTGGCCGGGGAGCTGTTTTTT. Its protein product is CASSFSQGIAFLAGELFF.

Many counts were recorded for this clonotype. The chain recombines TRBV29-1 with TRBJ2-2; D perhaps matches TRBD1 (7 bases). This CDR3 is 14 amino acids long. Germline CDR1 SQVTM, CDR2 ANQGSEA. V lost 2 bases to trimming and J lost 4 bases, with 11 bases between them. In DNA, the CDR3 is TGCAGCGTTGAAAGGCAGGGGGGCACCGGGGAGCTGTTTTTT. Its protein is CSVERQGGTGELFF.

As regards this clonotype: With a much larger clone just one base away, this may be a read error. The chain couples TRBV2 to TRBJ2-7; unclear D gene. Germline values: CDR1 SNHLY, CDR2 FYNNEI. CDR3 length equals 14 residues. The CDR3 DNA sequence: TGTGCCAGCAGTGTCCAAGGACCTTCATACGTGCAGTACTTC. Its protein is CASSVQGPSYVQYF.

This clonotype has just a few counts. The rearrangement uses TRBV7-8 and TRBJ2-6; D gene ambiguous. The CDR3 is 14 amino acids. Trimming pared 6 bases from V and 0 bases from J, leaving 6 bases between. Germline lookup yields CDR1 SGHVS and CDR2 FQNEAQ. The CDR3 here is CASRGISGANVLTF. The DNA for the CDR3 is TGTGCCAGCAGGGGTATCTCTGGGGCCAACGTCCTGACTTTC.

Details on this clonotype: This could be a read error, since a much larger clone is one nucleotide away. This rearrangement joins TRBV6-2 or TRBV6-3 to TRBJ1-1; 9 bases map to TRBD1. This CDR3 comprises 12 residues. V trimming: 10 bases; J trimming: 4 bases; junction bases outside the gene matches: 4. Germline-derived CDR1 and CDR2 are MNHEY and SVGEGT. CDR3 loop: CATRQGVTEAFF. DNA of the CDR3: TGTGCCACCAGACAGGGGGTCACTGAAGCTTTCTTT.

The chain is built from TRBV5-1 and TRBJ2-2; possibly TRBD2 for D (5 bases). The CDR3 loop spans 12 amino acids. Per the germline V gene, CDR1 is SGHRS and CDR2 is YFSETQ. The ends were cut back, 4 bases at V and 7 bases at J, with 8 bases in the middle. The CDR3 DNA reads TGCGCCAGCAGCCCCGGACTCGGGGAGCTGTTTTTT. Encoded protein: CASSPGLGELFF.

The chain joins TRBV7-9 to TRBJ2-4; D unresolved. The CDR3 contains 14 residues. Germline V CDR1 and CDR2: SEHNR, FQNEAQ (reference sequence). V lost 3 bases to trimming and J lost 0 bases, with 6 bases between them. The DNA for the CDR3 is TGTGCCAGCAGCTTTAATCTAGCCAAAAACATTCAGTACTTC. Its translation is CASSFNLAKNIQYF.

The chain has TRBV6-2 or TRBV6-3 and TRBJ2-2, with TRBD2 identical over 10 bases. J gave up 3 bases and V 4 bases, and 5 bases lay outside the gene matches. Per the germline V gene, CDR1 is MNHEY and CDR2 is SVGEGT. The CDR3 is 16 residues long. CDR3 in amino acids: CASSSEREGYTGELFF. The CDR3, as DNA: TGTGCCAGCAGTTCGGAGCGGGAGGGTTACACCGGGGAGCTGTTTTTT.

The CDR3 coding sequence is TGCAGCGTCCTAGGACAGGGTGGGCAGACCCAGTACTTC. Translated, it gives CSVLGQGGQTQYF. This chain joins TRBV29-1 and TRBJ2-5; TRBD1 matches 8 bases. The CDR3 totals 13 residues. With 6 bases clipped from V and 6 bases from J, the junction kept 9 bases outside the gene matches. Germline CDR1 and CDR2: SQVTM and ANQGSEA.

The gene calls are TRBV10-3 and TRBJ2-5; 10 nucleotides agree with TRBD1. From germline, CDR1 is ENHRY and CDR2 SYGVKD. The CDR3 has 14 residues. J gave up 5 bases and V 6 bases, and 6 bases lay outside the gene matches. CDR3 DNA sequence: TGTGCCATCAGCCCGGGACAGGGGTGGGAGACCCAGTACTTC. The encoded protein is CAISPGQGWETQYF.

This CDR3 reads CASGQGGFREGYTF. Here the CDR3 DNA reads TGTGCCAGCGGACAGGGAGGATTCAGGGAGGGCTACACCTTC. The gene calls are TRBV2 and TRBJ1-2; TRBD1 matches at 8 bases. In germline, CDR1 is SNHLY, CDR2 FYNNEI. The CDR3 extends over 14 amino acids. V shed 8 bases and J 8 bases; nucleotides not matched to a gene: 13.

This clonotype was recorded many times. DNA of the CDR3: TGTGCCAGCAGCGTACACAGGGGGCGGAACACTGAAGCTTTCTTT. Residues: CASSVHRGRNTEAFF. This chain joins TRBV6-1 and TRBJ1-1; 9 nucleotides match TRBD1. The CDR3 extends over 15 amino acids. V trimming: 6 bases; J trimming: 1 base; junction bases outside the gene matches: 6. The germline gives CDR1 MNHNS, CDR2 SASEGT.

The chain uses TRBV3-1 and TRBJ1-2; TRBD1 might be the D (6 bases). V was cut by 10 bases and J by 3 bases, with 15 bases left in between. The CDR3 extends over 13 amino acids. Germline values: CDR1 LGHDT, CDR2 YNNKEL (reference sequence). The CDR3 sequence is CATRGRQDYGYTF. CDR3 nucleotide sequence: TGTGCCACCAGGGGACGACAGGACTATGGCTACACCTTC.

The rearrangement links TRBV29-1 to TRBJ2-7; 10 bases fit TRBD2. Germline CDR1 SQVTM, CDR2 ANQGSEA. CDR3 length equals 15 residues. V lost 2 bases and J lost 3; bases outside the gene matches: 7. The CDR3 is CSVELRSGRDYEQYF. The CDR3 nucleotides read TGCAGCGTTGAACTCCGCAGCGGGAGGGACTACGAGCAGTACTTC.

The rearrangement uses TRBV12-3 or TRBV12-4 and TRBJ1-5, with D possibly being TRBD1 (5 bases). V lost 4 bases and J lost 1, with 14 bases in between. The CDR3 contains 16 residues. CDR3 sequence: CASSYRRVESNQPQHF. CDR3 in DNA: TGTGCCAGCAGTTATCGCAGGGTCGAAAGCAATCAGCCCCAGCATTTT.

The CDR3 region is CATRPGTGNTGELFF. The CDR3, as DNA: TGTGCCACCAGGCCTGGGACAGGGAACACCGGGGAGCTGTTTTTT. The chain links TRBV24-1 to TRBJ2-2; TRBD1 agrees at 8 bases. Germline assignment: CDR1 KGHDR and CDR2 SFDVKD. The CDR3 has 15 residues. J was trimmed by 1 base and V by 7 bases; bases with no gene match: 4.

As concerns this clonotype: With a much larger clone just one base away, this may be a read error. The chain carries TRBV28 and TRBJ2-7; D perhaps matches TRBD1 (6 bases). This CDR3 is 13 amino acids long. Looked up from germline, CDR1 is MDHEN and CDR2 is SYDVKM. The CDR3 reads CASSLGHLYERYF. DNA of the CDR3: TGTGCCAGCAGTTTGGGACACCTCTACGAGCGGTACTTC.

The V and J genes are TRBV7-9 and TRBJ2-6, with 7 bases lining up with TRBD1. The CDR3 is 15 residues long. The V segment lost 0 bases and the J segment 11 bases; nucleotides outside the gene matches: 7. Germline loops: CDR1 SEHNR, CDR2 FQNEAQ (reference sequence). CDR3 coding DNA: TGTGCCAGCAGCTTAGCTAACTACAGGGGATACGTCCTGACTTTC. Protein sequence: CASSLANYRGYVLTF.

The chain links TRBV6-9 to TRBJ2-5; 9 bases align to TRBD2. Per the germline V gene, CDR1 is MNHGY and CDR2 is SVAAGI. The CDR3 has 16 amino acids. V shed 3 bases, J shed 5 bases, and the junction held 10 bases outside the gene matches. This CDR3 is CASSYPEAGGLETQYF. The CDR3 DNA sequence: TGTGCCAGCAGTTACCCAGAGGCGGGAGGGCTTGAGACCCAGTACTTC.

The J gene is TRBJ1-4, the V gene TRBV10-2; possible D gene TRBD1, 5 bases. CDR1 is WSHSY and CDR2 is SAAADI in the germline V gene. This CDR3 has 14 residues. V dropped 3 bases and J dropped 5 bases, with 10 bases sitting between them. The CDR3 sequence is CASSDGAANEKLFF. CDR3 in DNA: TGCGCCAGCAGTGATGGGGCCGCAAATGAAAAACTGTTTTTT.